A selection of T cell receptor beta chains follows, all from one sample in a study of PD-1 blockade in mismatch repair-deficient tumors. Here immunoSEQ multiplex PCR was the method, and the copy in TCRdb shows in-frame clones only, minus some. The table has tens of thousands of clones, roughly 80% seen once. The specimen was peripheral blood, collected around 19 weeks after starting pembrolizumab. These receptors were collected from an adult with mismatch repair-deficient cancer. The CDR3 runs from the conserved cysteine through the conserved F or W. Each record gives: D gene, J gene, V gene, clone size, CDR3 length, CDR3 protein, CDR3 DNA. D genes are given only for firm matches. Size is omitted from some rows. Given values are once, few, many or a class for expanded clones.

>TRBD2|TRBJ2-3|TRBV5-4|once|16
CASSLSSGLGGDTQYF
TGTGCCAGCAGCTTGTCTAGCGGGTTGGGCGGGGATACGCAGTATTTT
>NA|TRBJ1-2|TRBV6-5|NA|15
CASSWGSGSNYGYTF
TGTGCCAGCAGCTGGGGATCAGGGAGTAACTATGGCTACACCTTC
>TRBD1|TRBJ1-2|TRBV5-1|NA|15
CASSLSGQGYYGYTF
TGCGCCAGCAGCTTGAGTGGACAGGGCTACTATGGCTACACCTTC
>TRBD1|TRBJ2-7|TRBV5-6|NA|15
CASSARTGGYDEQYF
TGTGCCAGCAGCGCGAGAACAGGGGGCTACGACGAGCAGTACTTC
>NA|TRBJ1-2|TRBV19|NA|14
CASSISRYNYGYTF
TGTGCCAGTAGTATATCCCGCTATAACTATGGCTACACCTTC
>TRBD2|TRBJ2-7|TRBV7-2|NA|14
CASSLEGLAGALHF
TGTGCCAGCAGCTTAGAGGGACTAGCGGGAGCCCTCCACTTC
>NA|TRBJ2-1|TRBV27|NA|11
CASSFAQKQFF
TGTGCCAGCAGTTTTGCGCAGAAGCAGTTCTTC
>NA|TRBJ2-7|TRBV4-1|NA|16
CASSQVVGQSSYEQYF
TGCGCCAGCAGCCAAGTGGTAGGCCAGAGCTCCTACGAGCAGTACTTC
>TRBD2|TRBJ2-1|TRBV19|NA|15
CASSRLAGGYNEQFF
TGTGCCAGTAGTCGACTAGCGGGAGGCTACAATGAGCAGTTCTTC
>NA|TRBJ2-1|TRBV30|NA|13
CAWIKGRGNEQFF
TGTGCCTGGATCAAGGGAAGGGGGAATGAGCAGTTCTTC
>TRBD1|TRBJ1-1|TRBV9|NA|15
CASSVLQGAHTEAFF
TGTGCCAGCAGCGTCCTACAGGGGGCCCACACTGAAGCTTTCTTT
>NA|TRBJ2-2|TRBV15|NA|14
CATSREPRLGELFF
TGTGCCACCAGCAGAGAGCCCCGACTAGGGGAGCTGTTTTTT
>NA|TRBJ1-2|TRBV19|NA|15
CASCIPGLSNYGYTF
TGTGCCAGTTGTATCCCAGGACTATCTAACTATGGCTACACCTTC
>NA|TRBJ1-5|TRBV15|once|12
CATSREFGPQHF
TGTGCCACCAGCCGGGAGTTCGGGCCCCAGCATTTT
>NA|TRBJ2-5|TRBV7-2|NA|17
CASSYMGRWGVQETQYF
TGTGCCAGCAGCTATATGGGTAGATGGGGGGTCCAAGAGACCCAGTACTTC
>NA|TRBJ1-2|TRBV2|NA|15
CASSRSISSNYGYTF
TGTGCCAGCAGTCGTTCCATTAGCTCTAACTATGGCTACACCTTC
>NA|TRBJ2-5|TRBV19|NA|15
CASSIGGRAWETQYF
TGTGCCAGTAGTATCGGTGGCAGGGCATGGGAGACCCAGTACTTC
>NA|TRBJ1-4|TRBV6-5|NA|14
CASSYGELNEKLFF
TGTGCCAGCAGTTACGGGGAACTAAATGAAAAACTGTTTTTT
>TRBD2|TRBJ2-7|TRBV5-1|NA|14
CASSPPGLASEQYF
TGCGCCAGCAGCCCACCGGGACTAGCATCCGAGCAGTACTTC
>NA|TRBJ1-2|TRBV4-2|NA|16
CASSQPGFGPIGGYTF
TGTGCCAGCAGCCAACCCGGGTTCGGACCAATTGGTGGCTACACCTTC
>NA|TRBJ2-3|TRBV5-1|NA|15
CASSLAKVITDTQYF
TGCGCCAGCAGCTTGGCCAAAGTAATCACAGATACGCAGTATTTT
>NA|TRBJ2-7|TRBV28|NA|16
CASSSPGQRSSYEQYF
TGTGCCAGCAGTTCCCCGGGTCAGAGGAGCTCCTACGAGCAGTACTTC
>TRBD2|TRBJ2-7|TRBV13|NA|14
CASRTSGRHYEQYF
TGTGCCAGCAGGACGAGCGGGAGGCACTACGAGCAGTACTTC
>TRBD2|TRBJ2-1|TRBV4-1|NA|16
CASSQEASGRYNEQFF
TGCGCCAGCAGCCAAGAGGCGAGCGGGAGATACAATGAGCAGTTCTTC